The present T cell receptor (beta chain) was sequenced within a study of blood T cell repertoires in COVID-19. In the authors' methods: Amplification of reference gene primers was used by the study to estimate nucleated cell counts. Assay: immunoSEQ multiplex PCR; the TCRdb copy retains only in-frame clones and omits some. V, J and clone size are taken as reported in that table, and D and trimming were inferred from the DNA itself. The data contain 120,000 or so clones, more than 65% of them seen just once; the ten biggest clones take up approximately 25%. The V gene's germline CDR1 is SEHNR and CDR2 FQNEAQ (reference sequence). Trimming stripped 4 bases from V and 4 bases from J, with 12 bases between. The CDR3 runs 14 residues.

The clonotype was recovered from a human donor in a cohort sampled during active COVID-19. The chain uses TRBV7-9 and TRBJ2-3; tentatively, D is TRBD1 (5 bases). The sample comprised peripheral blood. The CDR3 bases are TGTGCCAGCAGCTCAATAAGGGGTGCAGATACGCAGTATTTT. Encoded protein: CASSSIRGADTQYF.